A selection of T cell receptor beta chains follows, all from one sample in a study of PD-1 blockade in classical Hodgkin lymphoma. Sequencing was performed with immunoSEQ multiplex PCR; in TCRdb, only in-frame clones are kept and a portion is missing. The sample holds fewer than 30,000 clones; roughly 80% are singletons and the top ten take around 7.7%. The sequencing here drew on peripheral blood mononuclear cells (PBMCs), taken before the second cycle of nivolumab. The receptors here all came from a human donor with classical Hodgkin lymphoma. Both conserved end residues are part of each CDR3. The order of the fields is V gene, D gene, clone size, J gene, CDR3 DNA, CDR3 protein. A D gene is named only where the DNA matches it firmly. Size is stated for part of the rows, as once, few or many counts, or as a class when the clone is expanded.

TRBV6-5,.,few,TRBJ1-6,TGTGCCAGCAGTATTTCAGGGAATTCACCCCTCCACTTT,CASSISGNSPLHF
TRBV11-2,.,once,TRBJ2-5,TGTGCCAGCAGCTTACGGGAGACCCAGTACTTC,CASSLRETQYF
TRBV9,.,.,TRBJ1-6,TGTGCCAGCAGCGCCGGGGGATTTTCACCCCTCCACTTT,CASSAGGFSPLHF
TRBV27,.,.,TRBJ1-2,TGTGCCAGCAGTTTTTCGACAGGCTCCCGTGGCTACACCTTC,CASSFSTGSRGYTF
TRBV6-1,.,.,TRBJ2-2,TGTGCCAGCAGTGGCGGGAATATCCCATTTGCGAACACCGGGGAGCTGTTTTTT,CASSGGNIPFANTGELFF
TRBV7-2,TRBD1,.,TRBJ2-2,TGTGCCAGCAGCTCGAACGGACAGGACACCGGGGAGCTGTTTTTT,CASSSNGQDTGELFF
TRBV11-2,.,.,TRBJ2-7,TGTGCCAGCAGTCGGATACCCGGGACATACCACGAGCAGTACTTC,CASSRIPGTYHEQYF
TRBV6-6,.,.,TRBJ1-2,TGTGCCAGCAGGCAGGGGAATGGCTACACCTTC,CASRQGNGYTF
TRBV7-9,.,.,TRBJ2-5,TGTGCCAGCAGCTTCGGCGGTCAAGAGACCCAGTACTTC,CASSFGGQETQYF
TRBV9,.,.,TRBJ2-3,TGTGCCAGCAGCGTTGGGGTGGATGACACAGATACGCAGTATTTT,CASSVGVDDTDTQYF
TRBV9,.,.,TRBJ2-7,TGTGCCAGCAGCGCGTACACCCCGGGCGGGCGACCCTACGAGCAGTACTTC,CASSAYTPGGRPYEQYF
TRBV18,TRBD2,few,TRBJ2-5,TGTGCCAGCTCACTTCAGCGGGGGCGAGAAGAGACCCAGTACTTC,CASSLQRGREETQYF
TRBV7-2,TRBD2,.,TRBJ2-1,TGTGCCAGCAGCTTGCTAGCGGGGGAAACCTACAATGGGCAGTTCTTC,CASSLLAGETYNGQFF
TRBV5-1,TRBD1,.,TRBJ1-2,TGCGCCAGCAGCTTGGGGACAGGGATCAGCTATGGCTACACCTTC,CASSLGTGISYGYTF
TRBV4-3,.,.,TRBJ2-1,TGCGCCAGCAGCCTAAACACGGCCCCCTACAATGAGCAGTTCTTC,CASSLNTAPYNEQFF
TRBV5-1,.,once,TRBJ2-5,TGCGCCAGCAGCGGAGGGACAGCCGGGATGATTGTGTACTTC,CASSGGTAGMIVYF
TRBV6-6,.,.,TRBJ2-5,TGTGCCAGCAGTAATTCGCAGGGACGCTGGGAGACCCAGTACTTC,CASSNSQGRWETQYF
TRBV5-4,.,.,TRBJ2-1,TGTGCCAGCAGCTATGATCTTTCAAATGAGCAGTTCTTC,CASSYDLSNEQFF
TRBV4-3,.,.,TRBJ1-1,TGCGCCAGCAGCCAGACGTTGGACACTGAAGCTTTCTTT,CASSQTLDTEAFF
TRBV4-3,.,.,TRBJ1-3,TGCGCCAGCAGCCAAGGGACAGTTGGTGGAAACACCATATATTTT,CASSQGTVGGNTIYF
TRBV6-6,.,once,TRBJ2-2,TGTGCCAGCAGCCAGGGACTGCTCACCGGGGAGCTGTTTTTT,CASSQGLLTGELFF
TRBV14,TRBD1,.,TRBJ2-3,TGTGCCAGCAGCCCGACAGGGGCCTATACGCAGTATTTT,CASSPTGAYTQYF
TRBV6-5,.,.,TRBJ2-7,TGTGCCAGCAGTTACTCAGGGAACAACGAGCAGTACTTC,CASSYSGNNEQYF
TRBV29-1,.,.,TRBJ2-3,TGCAGCGTTGAAATAGCAGATACGCAGTATTTT,CSVEIADTQYF
TRBV11-2,TRBD1,.,TRBJ1-2,TGTGCCAGCAGCCCTTATGGACAGGGGGCTTACTATGGCTACACCTTC,CASSPYGQGAYYGYTF
TRBV20-1,.,.,TRBJ1-3,TGCAGTGTTAAGACTGGAAACACCATATATTTT,CSVKTGNTIYF
TRBV7-2,.,.,TRBJ2-3,TGTGCCAGCAAATCGGGGGTCAGCACAGATACGCAGTATTTT,CASKSGVSTDTQYF
TRBV5-4,.,once,TRBJ1-3,TGTGCCAGCAGCCGACGGGGGCGCGGGTCGGGCACCATATATTTT,CASSRRGRGSGTIYF
TRBV18,TRBD1,few,TRBJ1-6,TGTGCCAGCTCAATCCGGGACAGATATAATTCACCCCTCCACTTT,CASSIRDRYNSPLHF
TRBV18,TRBD1,.,TRBJ1-2,TGTGCCAGCTCACCCCTCCCGGGACAGGTCTATGGCTACACCTTC,CASSPLPGQVYGYTF
TRBV4-2,.,.,TRBJ1-1,TGTGCCAGCAGATTAGGGAACCTTGAAGCTTTCTTT,CASRLGNLEAFF
TRBV10-3,TRBD2,.,TRBJ2-5,TGTGCCATCAAGGACCCGGGGGGAGAGACCCAGTACTTC,CAIKDPGGETQYF
TRBV4-3,.,.,TRBJ1-2,TGCGCCAGCAGCCAAGATTGGGACTATGGCTACACCTTC,CASSQDWDYGYTF
TRBV2,.,.,TRBJ1-6,TGTGCCAGCAGTGAACGGCAGGGTTCGGTTTGGAATTCACCCCTCCACTTT,CASSERQGSVWNSPLHF
TRBV29-1,.,.,TRBJ2-3,TGCAGCGTTGTGCGGGGCACAGATACGCAGTATTTT,CSVVRGTDTQYF
TRBV10-3,.,.,TRBJ1-1,TGTGCCACGCGACAGGAAGGGGTGAACACTGAAGCTTTCTTT,CATRQEGVNTEAFF
TRBV28,.,.,TRBJ2-7,TGTGCCAGCAAACCAATGAGCCGAACCTACGAGCAGTACTTC,CASKPMSRTYEQYF
TRBV7-2,.,.,TRBJ1-1,TGTGCCAGCAGCTTAGTGGGCAGGGCGGCCGAAGCTTTCTTT,CASSLVGRAAEAFF
TRBV18,.,.,TRBJ1-2,TGTGCCAGCTCACCACCGGGAGATTATGGCTACACCTTC,CASSPPGDYGYTF
TRBV4-1,.,.,TRBJ1-2,TGCGCCAGCAGCCAAGAACCAGGGCGGAACTATGGCTACACCTTC,CASSQEPGRNYGYTF